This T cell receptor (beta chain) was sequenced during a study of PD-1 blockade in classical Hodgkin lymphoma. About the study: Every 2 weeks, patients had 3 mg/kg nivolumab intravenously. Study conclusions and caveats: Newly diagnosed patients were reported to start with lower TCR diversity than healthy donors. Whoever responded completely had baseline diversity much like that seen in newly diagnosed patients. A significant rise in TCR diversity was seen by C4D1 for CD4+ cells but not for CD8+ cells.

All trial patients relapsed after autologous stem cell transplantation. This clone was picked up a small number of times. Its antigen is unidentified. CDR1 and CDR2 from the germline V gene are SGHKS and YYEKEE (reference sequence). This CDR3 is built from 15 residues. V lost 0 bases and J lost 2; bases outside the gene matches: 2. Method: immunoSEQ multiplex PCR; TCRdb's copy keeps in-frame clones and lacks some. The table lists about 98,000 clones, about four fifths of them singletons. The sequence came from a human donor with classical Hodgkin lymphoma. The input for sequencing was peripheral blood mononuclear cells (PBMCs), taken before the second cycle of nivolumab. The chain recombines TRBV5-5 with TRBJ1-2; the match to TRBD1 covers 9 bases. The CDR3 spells CASSLGGQGNYGYTF. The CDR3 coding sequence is TGTGCCAGCAGCTTGGGCGGACAGGGGAACTATGGCTACACCTTC.